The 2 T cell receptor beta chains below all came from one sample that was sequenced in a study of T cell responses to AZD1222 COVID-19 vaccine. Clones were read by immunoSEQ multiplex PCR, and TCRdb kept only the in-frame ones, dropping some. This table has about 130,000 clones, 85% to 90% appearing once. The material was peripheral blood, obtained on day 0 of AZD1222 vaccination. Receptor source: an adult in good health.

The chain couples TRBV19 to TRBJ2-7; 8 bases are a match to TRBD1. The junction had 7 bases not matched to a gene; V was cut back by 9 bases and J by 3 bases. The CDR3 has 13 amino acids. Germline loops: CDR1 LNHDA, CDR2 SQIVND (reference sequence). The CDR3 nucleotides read TGTGCCAGCTCCGGGACAGGACTCTACGAGCAGTACTTC. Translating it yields CASSGTGLYEQYF.

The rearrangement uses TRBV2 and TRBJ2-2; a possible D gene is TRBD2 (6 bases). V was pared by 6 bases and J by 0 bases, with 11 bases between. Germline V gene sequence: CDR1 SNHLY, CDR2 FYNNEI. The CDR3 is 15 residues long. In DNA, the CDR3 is TGTGCCAGCAGGGAGGGGTCGGCGAACACCGGGGAGCTGTTTTTT. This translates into CASREGSANTGELFF. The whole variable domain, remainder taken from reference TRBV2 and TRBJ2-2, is EPEVTQTPSHQVTQMGQEVILRCVPISNHLYFYWYRQILGQKVEFLVSFYNNEISEKSEIFDDQFSVERPDGSNFTLKIRSTKLEDSAMYFCASREGSANTGELFFGEGSRLTVL.